This T cell receptor beta chain was obtained from a study of T cells in localized non-small cell lung cancer. Overall study findings and caveats: Only one tumor region was sequenced, so heterogeneity remains possible. When the top 100 tumor clones were examined, a median roughly 62 of them also appeared in the adjacent lung, which was paired and uninvolved.

This CDR3 has 14 residues. With 4 bases removed from V and 5 bases from J, the gap between germline ends came to 15 bases. Germline CDR1 LNHDA, CDR2 SQIVND (reference sequence). As to this clone: Its antigen remains unidentified.

Generated by immunoSEQ multiplex PCR, the TCRdb table keeps only in-frame clones and is missing some. Of some 1,800 clones in the sample, 25% to 30% were seen once. The sequence was collected from a woman aged 40-69 years with stage I lung adenocarcinoma. The chain has TRBV19 and TRBJ2-7; D is possibly TRBD1 (6 bases). The starting material was lung tumor tissue, obtained before any cancer treatment. The DNA of the CDR3 is TGTGCCAGTAGTACAACTGGGACATTCGACGAGCAGTACTTC. Its translation is CASSTTGTFDEQYF.